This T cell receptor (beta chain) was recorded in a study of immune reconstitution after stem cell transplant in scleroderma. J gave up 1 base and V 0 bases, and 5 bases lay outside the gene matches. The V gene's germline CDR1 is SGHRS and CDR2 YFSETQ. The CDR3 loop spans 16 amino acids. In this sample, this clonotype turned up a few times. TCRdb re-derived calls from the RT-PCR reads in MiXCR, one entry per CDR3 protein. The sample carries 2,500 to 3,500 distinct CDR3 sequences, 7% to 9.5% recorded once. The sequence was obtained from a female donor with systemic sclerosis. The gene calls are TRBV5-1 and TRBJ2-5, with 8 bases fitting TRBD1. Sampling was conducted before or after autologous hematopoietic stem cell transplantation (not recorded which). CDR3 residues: CASSLAGQGPQETQYF. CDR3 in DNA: TGCGCCAGCAGCTTGGCCGGACAGGGCCCCCAAGAGACCCAGTACTTC.